This entry lists 30 T cell receptor beta chains sequenced from one sample in a study of blood T cell repertoires in COVID-19. The repertoire was sequenced with immunoSEQ multiplex PCR; TCRdb's copy has only in-frame clones and lacks some. Among around 200,000 clones listed, around 80% were seen once. Sequenced sample: peripheral blood. These receptors were obtained from a woman aged 80 or older with acute or convalescent COVID-19.

The chain has TRBV19 and TRBJ2-2; D unresolved. The V end was cut by 2 bases, the J end by 1 base, with 5 bases between. From germline, CDR1 is LNHDA and CDR2 SQIVND (reference sequence). The CDR3 contains 14 residues. The CDR3 DNA reads TGTGCCAGTAGTATACAGGTGAACACCGGGGAGCTGTTTTTT. The encoded protein is CASSIQVNTGELFF.

Only one count was recorded for this clone. The chain is built from TRBV21-1 and TRBJ2-2; the table assigns TRBD1, which was not confirmed against the DNA. TRBV21-1 is a pseudogene. The CDR3 runs 16 residues. The CDR3 bases are TGTGCCAGCAGCAAAACAGGGGGCTTCAACACCGGGGAGCTGTTTTTT. Encoded protein: CASSKTGGFNTGELFF.

The chain employs TRBV19 and TRBJ2-1; 9 positions agree with TRBD1. The CDR3 consists of 14 residues. V trimming: 7 bases; J trimming: 8 bases; junction bases outside the gene matches: 9. Germline CDR1 reads LNHDA; CDR2 reads SQIVND (reference sequence). The CDR3 loop reads CASNRRDRVHEQFF. The CDR3, as DNA: TGTGCCAGTAACCGTAGGGACAGGGTTCATGAGCAGTTCTTC.

The chain joins TRBV19 to TRBJ1-5; 10 bases fit TRBD1. Germline loops: CDR1 LNHDA, CDR2 SQIVND (reference sequence). V lost 7 bases to trimming and J lost 7 bases; unmatched junction nucleotides: 7. The CDR3 sequence is 14 residues long. The CDR3 spells CASTRGTGVQPQHF. CDR3 coding DNA: TGTGCCAGTACCAGGGGGACAGGGGTACAGCCCCAGCATTTT.

This clone was counted a single time. The chain links TRBV19 to TRBJ2-7; D ambiguous. The CDR3 contains 13 residues. CDR1 and CDR2 (germline): LNHDA, SQIVND (reference sequence). Trimming removed 5 bases from V and 0 bases from J, with 8 bases in between. The CDR3 DNA reads TGTGCCAGTAGTTCGCCGAGCTCCTACGAGCAGTACTTC. Translated: CASSSPSSYEQYF.

This rearrangement joins TRBV2 to TRBJ2-1; D might be TRBD2 (5 bases). Germline-derived CDR1 and CDR2 are SNHLY and FYNNEI. V dropped 6 bases and J dropped 8 bases, with 17 bases sitting between them. The CDR3 sequence is 14 residues long. CDR3 sequence (DNA): TGTGCCAGCAGAGGACTCGGGGTACGCGATGAGCAGTTCTTC. Its translation: CASRGLGVRDEQFF.

V is TRBV5-1 and J is TRBJ2-2; weak D call: TRBD2 (5 bases). Deletions cut 4 bases from V and 6 bases from J, with 7 bases between. Germline CDR1 is SGHRS and CDR2 is YFSETQ. The CDR3 sequence is 12 residues long. The CDR3 reads CASSRGPGELFF. The CDR3 coding sequence is TGCGCCAGCAGCCGAGGGCCCGGGGAGCTGTTTTTT. Combining the CDR3 with reference TRBV5-1 and TRBJ2-2 gives the whole variable domain KAGVTQTPRYLIKTRGQQVTLSCSPISGHRSVSWYQQTPGQGLQFLFEYFSETQRNKGNFPGRFSGRQFSNSRSEMNVSTLELGDSALYLCASSRGPGELFFGEGSRLTVL.

Worth noting for this clone: Other DNA sequences of this sample code for an identical CDR3. The rearrangement joins TRBV18 to TRBJ1-5, with 7 bases fitting TRBD1. CDR1 is KGHSH, CDR2 LQKENI, per germline. This CDR3 has 14 amino acids. V gave up 6 bases and J gave up 1 base; unmatched junction bases: 3. In DNA form, the CDR3 reads TGTGCCAGCTCGCCGGGACAGAGCAATCAGCCCCAGCATTTT. It yields the protein CASSPGQSNQPQHF.

This chain uses TRBV4-3 with TRBJ1-1; unclear D gene. V lost 2 bases, J lost 2 bases, and 9 bases lay in between. The V gene's germline CDR1 is LGHNA and CDR2 YSLEER. The CDR3 has 14 residues. As DNA, the CDR3 is TGCGCCAGCAGCCAAATGACGGGAAACACTGAAGCTTTCTTT. Its translation: CASSQMTGNTEAFF.

The gene calls are TRBV4-3 and TRBJ1-2; 9 nucleotides agree with TRBD1. CDR3 length: 16 residues. The V gene end was trimmed by 0 bases and the J gene end by 6 bases; junction bases not matched to a gene: 8. The V gene's germline CDR1 is LGHNA and CDR2 YSLEER. The CDR3 here is CASSQDRDRVADGYTF. CDR3 nucleotide sequence: TGCGCCAGCAGCCAAGACCGGGACAGGGTAGCGGATGGCTACACCTTC.

V is TRBV18 and J is TRBJ1-1; D gene ambiguous. The CDR3 extends over 15 amino acids. CDR1 KGHSH and CDR2 LQKENI come from the germline V gene. V lost 2 bases and J lost 0, with 10 bases in between. The CDR3 nucleotides read TGTGCCAGCTCACCATTTCCGGGATTGAACACTGAAGCTTTCTTT. Translated: CASSPFPGLNTEAFF.

The chain employs TRBV27 and TRBJ2-2; 14 positions agree with TRBD2. V dropped 4 bases and J dropped 7; count of bases not matched to a gene: 17. The CDR3 has 20 residues. Per germline, CDR1 MNHEY and CDR2 SMNVEV (reference sequence). CDR3 DNA: TGTGCCAGCAGTTCCCAACGAAGACTAGCGGGGGGGCCTAACGACGGGGAGCTGTTTTTT. It translates to CASSSQRRLAGGPNDGELFF.

V and J are TRBV19 and TRBJ1-4, with TRBD1 as a possible D gene (5 bases). Trimming pared 5 bases from V and 5 bases from J, leaving 18 bases between. The CDR3 has 16 residues. Germline V lookup: CDR1 LNHDA, CDR2 SQIVND (reference sequence). This CDR3 reads CASSLSGGEWNEKLFF. The CDR3 DNA follows: TGTGCCAGTAGTCTCTCCGGGGGGGAGTGGAATGAAAAACTGTTTTTT. The entire variable domain, with the rest obtained from reference TRBV19 and TRBJ1-4, is as follows: DGGITQSPKYLFRKEGQNVTLSCEQNLNHDAMYWYRQDPGQGLRLIYYSQIVNDFQKGDIAEGYSVSREKKESFPLTVTSAQKNPTAFYLCASSLSGGEWNEKLFFGSGTQLSVL.

The chain carries TRBV10-3 and TRBJ1-4; 7 bases line up with TRBD1. V shed 3 bases and J 4 bases; nucleotides not matched to a gene: 8. Per germline, CDR1 ENHRY and CDR2 SYGVKD. The CDR3 runs to 16 residues. CDR3 in amino acids: CAISDPDRDVNEKLFF. As DNA, the CDR3 is TGTGCCATCAGTGACCCTGACAGGGACGTTAATGAAAAACTGTTTTTT.

The J gene is TRBJ1-5, the V gene TRBV3-1 (or the pseudogene TRBV3-2); D gene unclear. Trimming removed 6 bases from V and 4 bases from J, with 10 bases in between. Germline values: CDR1 LGHDT, CDR2 YNNKEL (reference sequence). The CDR3 covers 13 residues. CDR3: CASSLTRNQPQHF. The CDR3 bases are TGTGCCAGCAGTCTTACTAGGAATCAGCCCCAGCATTTT.

V gene TRBV7-9 combines with J gene TRBJ1-3, with D unresolved. The germline V gene encodes CDR1 SEHNR and CDR2 FQNEAQ (reference sequence). V lost 1 base and J 4 bases, leaving 5 bases between the germline ends. The CDR3 loop spans 13 amino acids. The CDR3 is CASSLDTGNTIYF. CDR3 coding DNA: TGTGCCAGCAGCTTAGACACAGGAAACACCATATATTTT.

The chain carries TRBV6-5 and TRBJ2-5; 7 positions match TRBD1. The CDR3 is 14 amino acids. Germline trimming cut 6 bases from V and 4 bases from J; bases unmatched to any gene: 8. CDR1 MNHEY and CDR2 SVGAGI come from the germline V gene. The CDR3 here is CASSTGDWGETQYF. CDR3 sequence (DNA): TGTGCCAGCAGCACAGGGGATTGGGGAGAGACCCAGTACTTC.

The chain carries TRBV9 and TRBJ1-2, with D maybe TRBD1 (6 bases). The V gene's germline CDR1 is SGDLS and CDR2 YYNGEE. V lost 4 bases to trimming and J lost 2 bases, with 12 bases between them. The CDR3 length is 14 residues. This CDR3 reads CASSPQTGNYGYTF. The CDR3 nucleotides are TGTGCCAGCAGCCCACAGACAGGAAACTATGGCTACACCTTC. The full variable domain, rest sourced from reference TRBV9 and TRBJ1-2, is DSGVTQTPKHLITATGQRVTLRCSPRSGDLSVYWYQQSLDQGLQFLIQYYNGEERAKGNILERFSAQQFPDLHSELNLSSLELGDSALYFCASSPQTGNYGYTFGSGTRLTVV.

This chain links TRBV12-5 with TRBJ2-5; 8 positions match TRBD1. Losses at the gene ends were 4 bases for V and 5 bases for J; bases not matched to a gene: 9. In germline, CDR1 is LGHNT, CDR2 FRNRAP. The CDR3 has 15 amino acids. This CDR3 is CASGSSRGRTETQYF. CDR3 DNA sequence: TGTGCTAGTGGTTCTTCCAGGGGGCGCACGGAGACCCAGTACTTC.

In its sample, this clone was seen a few times. V gene TRBV27 combines with J gene TRBJ1-5, with TRBD1 matching over 7 bases. With 5 bases clipped from V and 2 bases from J, the junction kept 6 bases outside the gene matches. CDR1 MNHEY and CDR2 SMNVEV come from the germline V gene (reference sequence). This CDR3 has 15 residues. The CDR3, as DNA: TGTGCCAGCAGTCCCTATGGACAGGGCAATCAGCCCCAGCATTTT. Its protein product is CASSPYGQGNQPQHF.

The chain has TRBV12-3 or TRBV12-4 and TRBJ2-5; D not resolved. The length of the CDR3 is 12 residues. Trimming took 6 bases from V and 5 from J, leaving 10 bases between them. The DNA for the CDR3 is TGTGCCAGCAGGGCGGTCGGGGAGACCCAGTACTTC. It yields the protein CASRAVGETQYF.

V usage is TRBV4-1 and J usage is TRBJ1-6; unclear D gene. CDR3 size: 16 residues. Trimming shortened V by 0 bases and J by 9 bases, and 15 bases separated the two germline ends. The germline V gene encodes CDR1 MGHRA and CDR2 YSYEKL. The CDR3 DNA follows: TGCGCCAGCAGCCAAGATCTTGGGGTACGGGGTTCACCCCTCCACTTT. Protein sequence: CASSQDLGVRGSPLHF.

The chain recombines TRBV19 with TRBJ1-3, with 7 bases that match TRBD1. Germline V gene sequence: CDR1 LNHDA, CDR2 SQIVND (reference sequence). The V segment lost 7 bases and the J segment 4 bases; nucleotides outside the gene matches: 4. CDR3 length equals 13 residues. The CDR3 is CASTPTGGNTIYF. As DNA, the CDR3 is TGTGCCAGTACCCCGACAGGGGGAAACACCATATATTTT.

The V and J genes are TRBV30 and TRBJ1-2; TRBD1 matches at 7 bases. The ends lost 2 bases at V and 3 bases at J; junction bases unmatched: 9. This CDR3 is built from 15 residues. Germline assignment: CDR1 GTSNPN and CDR2 SVGIG (reference sequence). CDR3 amino acids: CAWSPFPGTDYGYTF. As DNA, the CDR3 is TGTGCCTGGAGTCCGTTCCCCGGGACAGACTATGGCTACACCTTC.

This clone was seen ten or more times. The V gene is TRBV7-3, the J gene TRBJ2-7; possible D gene TRBD1, 5 bases. CDR3 size: 17 residues. The germline CDR1 and CDR2 sequences are SGHTA and FQGTGA. V lost 7 bases to trimming and J lost 6 bases, with 28 bases between them. CDR3 protein: CASILKLTSPAGREQYF. Here the CDR3 DNA reads TGTGCCAGCATCCTAAAGCTCACCTCTCCCGCAGGGCGCGAGCAGTACTTC.

V and J are TRBV3-1 (or the pseudogene TRBV3-2) and TRBJ2-1; D is perhaps TRBD2 (7 bases). CDR3 length: 17 residues. V lost 11 bases to trimming and J lost 8 bases, with 31 bases between them. Germline V gene data show CDR1 as LGHDT and CDR2 as YNNKEL (reference sequence). CDR3: CARRARRGGARLDEQFF. The CDR3 DNA reads as TGTGCCCGCCGCGCACGGAGGGGGGGGGCCCGCCTGGATGAGCAGTTCTTC.

The chain uses TRBV19 and TRBJ2-7; a possible D gene is TRBD1 (6 bases). CDR1 is LNHDA and CDR2 is SQIVND in the germline V gene (reference sequence). There are 17 residues in the CDR3. Trimming removed 5 bases from V and 0 bases from J, with 20 bases in between. As DNA, the CDR3 is TGTGCCAGTAGTCTAAGCCACGGCAGGGGTGGCTCCTACGAGCAGTACTTC. Translating it yields CASSLSHGRGGSYEQYF.

The J gene is TRBJ1-1, the V gene TRBV5-5; D unresolved. The CDR3 is 14 residues long. V lost 0 bases and J 6 bases, leaving 12 bases between the germline ends. The germline gives CDR1 SGHKS, CDR2 YYEKEE (reference sequence). CDR3 sequence: CASSLVQPRAEAFF. The DNA of the CDR3 is TGTGCCAGCAGCTTGGTTCAACCGAGGGCTGAAGCTTTCTTT.

The chain employs TRBV28 and TRBJ2-7, with D unresolved. The CDR3 runs 13 residues. V was clipped by 1 base and J by 2 bases, with 6 bases between them. CDR1 and CDR2 (germline): MDHEN, SYDVKM. CDR3 DNA sequence: TGTGCCAGCAGTTTATTTATTGCCTACGAGCAGTACTTC. It codes for CASSLFIAYEQYF.

The J gene is TRBJ2-3, the V gene TRBV5-6, with a weak D call TRBD2 (5 bases). The germline V gene encodes CDR1 SGHDT and CDR2 YYEEEE. The V end was cut by 4 bases, the J end by 0 bases, with 9 bases between. CDR3 length: 14 amino acids. CDR3 amino acids: CASSRGLSTDTQYF. CDR3 in DNA: TGTGCCAGCAGCCGCGGGCTCAGCACAGATACGCAGTATTTT.